These 25 T cell receptor beta chains came from one sample sequenced in a study of blood T cells in healthy people across ages. A second PCR, run for about 7 to 12 cycles, used a sample-barcoded 5' primer plus a J-beta primer mix. TCRdb analysed the 5' RACE reads with MiXCR anew, one entry per CDR3 protein. This table has about 640,000 distinct CDR3 sequences, around 54% appearing once. Sequences were obtained from blood. The receptor set was obtained from a man aged 55 to 70 in good health.

The genes are TRBV2 and TRBJ2-3; either TRBD1 or TRBD2 may supply D (5 bases each). Germline assignment: CDR1 SNHLY and CDR2 FYNNEI. The V end lost 7 bases, the J end lost 2 bases, and 13 bases lay between the germline ends. CDR3 length equals 14 residues. The CDR3 here is CASTTGTLTDTQYF. The CDR3 DNA follows: TGTGCCAGCACAACCGGGACCCTCACAGATACGCAGTATTTT.

V usage is TRBV11-2 and J usage is TRBJ2-3; D not certain. The CDR3 is 13 amino acids. Germline V gene data show CDR1 as SGHAT and CDR2 as FQNNGV. The V end lost 0 bases, the J end lost 4 bases, and 5 bases lay between the germline ends. The CDR3 region has the DNA TGTGCCAGCAGCTTAGATATCCCAGATACGCAGTATTTT. This codes for CASSLDIPDTQYF.

V and J are TRBV25-1 and TRBJ2-7, with D possibly being TRBD1 (6 bases). The J call may not be correct, given that the DNA end is closer to TRBJ2-4. There are 12 residues in the CDR3. The germline CDR1 and CDR2 sequences are MGHDK and SYGVNS. The CDR3 DNA reads TGTGCCAGCAGGAGGGGGTTGGACATTCAGTACTTC. The encoded protein is CASRRGLDIQYF.

The chain combines TRBV20-1 with TRBJ2-1, with 7 bases fitting TRBD1. The CDR3 consists of 15 residues. V dropped 1 base and J dropped 3; count of bases not matched to a gene: 6. Germline V gene sequence: CDR1 DFQATT, CDR2 SNEGSKA (reference sequence). CDR3 in amino acids: CSARVGDRIYNEQFF. CDR3 DNA: TGCAGTGCTAGAGTAGGGGACAGAATCTACAATGAGCAGTTCTTC.

This clonotype appeared a few times. This chain joins TRBV29-1 and TRBJ2-6, with D tentatively TRBD1 (6 bases). V was clipped by 4 bases and J by 0 bases, with 22 bases between them. The CDR3 has 19 residues. Germline-derived CDR1 and CDR2 are SQVTM and ANQGSEA. The CDR3 region has the DNA TGCAGCGTTGTTGAGCCGCGAACAGGGTCCCTCTCTGGGGCCAACGTCCTGACTTTC. It translates to CSVVEPRTGSLSGANVLTF.

The chain combines TRBV20-1 with TRBJ1-1; TRBD1 might be the D (6 bases). Germline V lookup: CDR1 DFQATT, CDR2 SNEGSKA (reference sequence). The CDR3 totals 13 residues. Deletions cut 1 base from V and 4 bases from J, with 10 bases between. The CDR3 spells CSARVQGFTEAFF. The CDR3 DNA follows: TGCAGTGCTAGAGTACAGGGATTCACTGAAGCTTTCTTT.

This clonotype was recorded a few times. The V and J genes are TRBV18 and TRBJ2-3; 8 bases line up with TRBD1. Germline CDR1 and CDR2: KGHSH and LQKENI. With 8 bases clipped from V and 0 bases from J, the junction kept 13 bases outside the gene matches. CDR3 size: 17 residues. CDR3 loop: CASRTGKPPDSTDTQYF. CDR3 sequence (DNA): TGTGCCAGCCGGACAGGGAAGCCCCCCGATAGCACAGATACGCAGTATTTT.

This clonotype was counted a few times. The rearrangement links TRBV5-1 to TRBJ2-6, with 11 bases matching TRBD1. The V gene's germline CDR1 is SGHRS and CDR2 YFSETQ. CDR3 length: 18 amino acids. The ends lost 2 bases at V and 1 base at J; junction bases unmatched: 5. The CDR3 region has the DNA TGCGCCAGCAGCTTTACCGGGACAGGGGGATCTGGGGCCAACGTCCTGACTTTC. This encodes CASSFTGTGGSGANVLTF.

This rearrangement joins TRBV5-8 to TRBJ2-3; D gene unclear. CDR3 size: 15 residues. The germline V and J ends were trimmed by 2 bases and 5 bases, with 15 bases remaining between them. Looked up from germline, CDR1 is SGHTS and CDR2 is YDEGEE. CDR3 nucleotides: TGTGCCAGCAGCTTTGGCCTAGTAATAGAAGATACGCAGTATTTT. Amino acid sequence: CASSFGLVIEDTQYF.

Details on this clonotype: Its ends do not fully match the called genes, so a read error is possible. The chain is built from TRBV6-2 or TRBV6-3 and TRBJ2-5, with a weak D call TRBD1 (6 bases). The CDR3 contains 13 residues. From germline, CDR1 is MNHEY and CDR2 SVGEGT. The CDR3 sequence: CASTRDTQQTQYF. CDR3 DNA sequence: TGTGCCAGCACCCGGGACACCCAACAGACCCAGTACTTC.

In this sample, this clonotype turned up once. The rearrangement joins TRBV7-9 to TRBJ2-3; D is unclear. V dropped 0 bases and J dropped 2 bases, with 12 bases sitting between them. The CDR3 length is 16 residues. In germline, CDR1 is SEHNR, CDR2 FQNEAQ (reference sequence). CDR3 amino acids: CASSLATIRPTDTQYF. The CDR3 region has the DNA TGTGCCAGCAGCTTAGCGACCATTCGACCCACAGATACGCAGTATTTT.

The chain uses TRBV7-7 and TRBJ1-4; D is possibly TRBD1 (5 bases). The CDR3 is made up of 13 amino acids. Germline lookup yields CDR1 SSHAT and CDR2 FNYEAQ (reference sequence). V was trimmed by 4 bases and J by 8 bases, leaving 11 bases between them. CDR3 amino acids: CASSSAQGEKLFF. DNA of the CDR3: TGTGCCAGCAGCTCTGCCCAGGGCGAAAAACTGTTTTTT.

The V call is TRBV20-1, the J call TRBJ2-1; TRBD2 aligns across 10 bases. The CDR3 covers 15 residues. V lost 2 bases, J lost 2 bases, and 3 bases stayed unmatched. The V gene's germline CDR1 is DFQATT and CDR2 SNEGSKA (reference sequence). The CDR3 bases are TGCAGTGCTAGAAGCGGGGGGGCTCCCTACAATGAGCAGTTCTTC. It is translated as CSARSGGAPYNEQFF.

The chain couples TRBV7-9 to TRBJ1-6; tentatively, D is TRBD1 (5 bases). CDR3 size: 15 residues. The V gene lost 3 bases and the J gene lost 5 bases, with 11 bases spanning the gap. CDR1 is SEHNR and CDR2 is FQNEAQ in the germline V gene (reference sequence). CDR3 loop: CASSFGQGHNSPLHF. The CDR3 bases are TGTGCCAGCAGCTTCGGCCAGGGCCATAATTCACCCCTCCACTTT.

This clonotype came up once. The CDR3 DNA reads as TGTGCCAGCAGCTCCGGACAGGGCCCCAATCAGCCCCAGCATTTT. This encodes CASSSGQGPNQPQHF. The chain joins TRBV3-1 to TRBJ1-5, with 8 bases identical to TRBD1. This CDR3 is 15 amino acids long. The germline V gene has CDR1 LGHDT and CDR2 YNNKEL (reference sequence). V shed 5 bases, J shed 3 bases, and the junction held 6 bases outside the gene matches.

The rearrangement links TRBV4-2 to TRBJ2-6, with 10 bases lining up with TRBD2. V trimming: 1 base; J trimming: 2 bases; junction bases outside the gene matches: 8. The CDR3 totals 19 residues. Per the germline V gene, CDR1 is LGHNA and CDR2 is YNFKEQ. The CDR3 region has the DNA TGTGCCAGCAGCCAAGTTCGGCAGCGGGGGGGCCCTGGGGCCAACGTCCTGACTTTC. This gives the protein CASSQVRQRGGPGANVLTF.

V usage is TRBV10-3 and J usage is TRBJ2-3; 11 bases fit TRBD1. Germline V lookup: CDR1 ENHRY, CDR2 SYGVKD. The junction had 3 bases not matched to a gene; V was cut back by 2 bases and J by 5 bases. The CDR3 length is 15 residues. The CDR3 DNA reads TGTGCCATCAGTGAGGGACAGGGGGCTGGAGATACGCAGTATTTT. Its protein is CAISEGQGAGDTQYF.

The chain carries TRBV9 and TRBJ2-5; 14 bases fit TRBD2. Trimming removed 1 base from V and 5 bases from J; junction bases left unmatched: 7. Germline V CDR1 and CDR2: SGDLS, YYNGEE. The CDR3 spans 17 residues. This CDR3 reads CASSVYGTSGGVETQYF. The CDR3 region has the DNA TGTGCCAGCAGCGTATACGGGACTAGCGGGGGCGTCGAGACCCAGTACTTC.

The rearrangement uses TRBV5-1 and TRBJ2-3, with 9 bases identical to TRBD2. The length of the CDR3 is 14 residues. The germline CDR1 and CDR2 sequences are SGHRS and YFSETQ. J gave up 2 bases and V 4 bases, and 2 bases lay outside the gene matches. CDR3 nucleotide sequence: TGCGCCAGCAGCGCTAGCGGGATCACAGATACGCAGTATTTT. Protein product: CASSASGITDTQYF.

This clonotype was recorded at least ten times. V usage is TRBV2 and J usage is TRBJ1-4; 7 nucleotides line up with TRBD1. The length of the CDR3 is 14 residues. Germline V CDR1 and CDR2: SNHLY, FYNNEI. J was trimmed by 6 bases and V by 5 bases; bases with no gene match: 6. The CDR3, as DNA: TGTGCCAGCAGTCCGGGACAGCTTTATGAAAAACTGTTTTTT. It encodes CASSPGQLYEKLFF.

The chain carries TRBV3-1 and TRBJ2-1; 11 bases agree with TRBD2. The DNA end favors TRBJ2-7, so the J call may be wrong. The CDR3 is 19 amino acids. CDR1 and CDR2 from the germline V gene are LGHDT and YNNKEL (reference sequence). The CDR3 sequence: CASSQGGLAVRSSYNEQYF. Here the CDR3 DNA reads TGTGCCAGCAGCCAAGGGGGACTAGCGGTGAGGAGCTCCTACAATGAGCAGTACTTC.

V gene TRBV20-1 combines with J gene TRBJ2-5, with no clear D. The V end lost 0 bases, the J end lost 5 bases, and 13 bases lay between the germline ends. From germline, CDR1 is DFQATT and CDR2 SNEGSKA (reference sequence). This CDR3 comprises 14 residues. CDR3 residues: CSARDFLSSETQYF. CDR3 nucleotide sequence: TGCAGTGCTAGAGATTTTCTGAGTTCCGAGACCCAGTACTTC.

The chain recombines TRBV6-5 with TRBJ1-6, with 8 bases fitting TRBD1. The CDR3 is 13 amino acids. The V gene's germline CDR1 is MNHEY and CDR2 SVGAGI. After removal of 5 bases from V and 11 bases from J, the junction contained 5 bases not matched to a gene. The CDR3 DNA reads as TGTGCCAGCAGTCTGACAGGGGACACACCCCTCCACTTT. Protein product: CASSLTGDTPLHF.

The chain joins TRBV6-5 to TRBJ1-4; D unclear. The V and J ends lost 6 bases and 7 bases respectively, with 15 bases between them. The CDR3 is made up of 14 amino acids. Germline assignment: CDR1 MNHEY and CDR2 SVGAGI. Written as DNA, the CDR3 is TGTGCCAGCAGACAGCGGCAGGAGATTGAAAAACTGTTTTTT. Its translation: CASRQRQEIEKLFF.

This clonotype was recorded a few times. The J gene is TRBJ1-2, the V gene TRBV27; 7 bases fit TRBD1. CDR3 length: 14 residues. Germline lookup yields CDR1 MNHEY and CDR2 SMNVEV (reference sequence). With V trimmed by 5 bases and J by 7 bases, 10 bases remained unmatched. The CDR3 sequence: CASSPEQGRGGYTF. CDR3 coding DNA: TGTGCCAGCAGTCCCGAACAGGGGAGGGGTGGCTACACCTTC.